This TCR beta chain was obtained from a study of cytomegalovirus exposure and HLA in healthy donors. The primer mix had 60 Vbeta and 13 Jbeta primers. Assay used: immunoSEQ multiplex PCR; TCRdb lists only in-frame clones, some missing. This sample has about 130,000 clones, with 73% found just once. Study-level results: Investigators reported approximately 150 TCR beta chains as tied to cytomegalovirus.

V was shortened by 0 bases and J by 2 bases, with 5 bases between the two germline ends. The CDR3 totals 13 residues. Germline V CDR1 and CDR2: GTSNPN, SVGIG (reference sequence). As concerns this clone: Antigen specificity is unknown. Additional DNA sequences in this sample encode the identical CDR3.

This TCR was sampled from a man aged 55 to 70 in good health and CMV-seropositive. The gene calls are TRBV30 and TRBJ1-5, with unresolved D. The source material was PBMCs. The CDR3 coding sequence is TGTGCCTGGAGTGTGGCTGGCAATCAGCCCCAGCATTTT. Translation gives CAWSVAGNQPQHF.